This T cell receptor (beta chain) comes out of a study of blood T cells in healthy people across ages. Study outcomes and limitations: When one million T cells were used, diversity estimates were thought to be underestimates.

On this clonotype: Its antigen remains unidentified.

Then a second PCR, running about 6 to 12 cycles, was carried out with a sample-barcoded 5' primer and a J-beta primer mix. Via MiXCR, TCRdb re-called the 5' RACE reads, giving one row per CDR3 protein. The table includes 1,100,000 or so distinct CDR3 sequences, 45% detected once. Germline V gene data show CDR1 as SQVTM and CDR2 as ANQGSEA. The CDR3 spans 14 residues. V lost 6 bases and J 1 base, leaving 13 bases between the germline ends. The sequenced sample consisted of blood. This chain uses TRBV29-1 with TRBJ2-1; no reliable D call. The sequence derives from a woman in her sixties or seventies in good health. The CDR3 loop reads CSVLLGLSYNEQFF. The CDR3 DNA reads as TGCAGCGTCCTCCTAGGGTTATCCTACAATGAGCAGTTCTTC.